This TCR beta chain originates from a study of T cells in narcolepsy. Profiling relied on immunoSEQ multiplex PCR, and the TCRdb table lists in-frame clones only, not all of them. The repertoire holds about 41,000 clones, with about 91% as singletons. V lost 0 bases, J lost 7 bases, and 7 bases lay in between. Germline V gene sequence: CDR1 SGDLS, CDR2 YYNGEE. There are 12 residues in the CDR3. The TCR was taken from a human donor with narcolepsy. The sample comprised CD45RA- memory CD4+ T cells from PBMCs. The V and J genes are TRBV9 and TRBJ1-2; D not resolved. The CDR3 DNA reads as TGTGCCAGCAGCGTAGTTTCGGGTGGCTACACCTTC. As protein: CASSVVSGGYTF. Together with reference TRBV9 and TRBJ1-2, the CDR3 gives the full variable domain: DSGVTQTPKHLITATGQRVTLRCSPRSGDLSVYWYQQSLDQGLQFLIQYYNGEERAKGNILERFSAQQFPDLHSELNLSSLELGDSALYFCASSVVSGGYTFGSGTRLTVV.